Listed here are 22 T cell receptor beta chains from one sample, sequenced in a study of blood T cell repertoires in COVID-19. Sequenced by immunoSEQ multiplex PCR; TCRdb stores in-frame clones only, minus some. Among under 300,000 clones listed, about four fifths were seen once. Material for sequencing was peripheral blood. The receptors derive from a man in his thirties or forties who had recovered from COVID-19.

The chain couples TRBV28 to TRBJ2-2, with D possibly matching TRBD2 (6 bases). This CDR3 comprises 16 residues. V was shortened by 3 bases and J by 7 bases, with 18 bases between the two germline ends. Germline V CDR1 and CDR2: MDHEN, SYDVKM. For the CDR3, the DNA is TGTGCCAGCAGTTTCTTGACTAGTACTGACAGCGGGGAGCTGTTTTTT. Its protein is CASSFLTSTDSGELFF.

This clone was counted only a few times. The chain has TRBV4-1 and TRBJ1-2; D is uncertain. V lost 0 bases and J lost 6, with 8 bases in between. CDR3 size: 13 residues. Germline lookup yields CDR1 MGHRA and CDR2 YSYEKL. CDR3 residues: CASSQERLHGYTF. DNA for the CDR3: TGCGCCAGCAGCCAAGAGCGGCTCCATGGCTACACCTTC.

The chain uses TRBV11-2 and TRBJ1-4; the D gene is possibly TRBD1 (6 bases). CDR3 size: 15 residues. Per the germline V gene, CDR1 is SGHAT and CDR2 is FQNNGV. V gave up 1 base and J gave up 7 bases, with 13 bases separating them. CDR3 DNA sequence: TGTGCCAGCAGCTTAGGTACGGCCAGGGGTGAAAAACTGTTTTTT. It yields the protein CASSLGTARGEKLFF.

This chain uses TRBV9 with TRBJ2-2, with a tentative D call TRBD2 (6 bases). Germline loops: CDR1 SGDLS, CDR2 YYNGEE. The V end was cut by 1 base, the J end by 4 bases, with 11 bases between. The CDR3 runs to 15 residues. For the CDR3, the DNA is TGTGCCAGCAGCGTACGGAGGGTAGGCACCGGGGAGCTGTTTTTT. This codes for CASSVRRVGTGELFF.

The CDR3 sequence: CASSILQGFGYGITPQHF. The DNA of the CDR3 is TGTGCCAGCAGCATCCTACAGGGGTTCGGTTATGGAATCACGCCCCAGCATTTT. The gene calls are TRBV5-8 and TRBJ1-5; 7 nucleotides agree with TRBD1. The germline V gene has CDR1 SGHTS and CDR2 YDEGEE. V was pared by 4 bases and J by 9 bases, with 22 bases of the junction left unmatched. The CDR3 length is 18 residues.

CDR3: CASSLGGLRGYTF. Written as DNA, the CDR3 is TGCGCCAGCAGCCTGGGAGGTCTACGCGGCTACACCTTC. The chain joins TRBV5-1 to TRBJ1-2; D is ambiguous. Germline-derived CDR1 and CDR2 are SGHRS and YFSETQ. The CDR3 length is 13 residues. Trimming took 4 bases from V and 8 from J, leaving 15 bases between them.

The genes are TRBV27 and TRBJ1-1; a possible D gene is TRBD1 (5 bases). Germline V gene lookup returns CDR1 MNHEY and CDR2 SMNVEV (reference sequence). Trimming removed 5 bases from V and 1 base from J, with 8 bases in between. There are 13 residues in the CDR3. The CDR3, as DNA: TGTGCCAGCAGTCCCCAGGGGAACACTGAAGCTTTCTTT. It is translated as CASSPQGNTEAFF.

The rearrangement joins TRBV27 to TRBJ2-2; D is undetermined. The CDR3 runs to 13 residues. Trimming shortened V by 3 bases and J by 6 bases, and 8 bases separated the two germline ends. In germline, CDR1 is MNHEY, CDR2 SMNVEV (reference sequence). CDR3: CASSFFLSGELFF. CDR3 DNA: TGTGCCAGCAGTTTTTTTTTATCCGGGGAGCTGTTTTTT.

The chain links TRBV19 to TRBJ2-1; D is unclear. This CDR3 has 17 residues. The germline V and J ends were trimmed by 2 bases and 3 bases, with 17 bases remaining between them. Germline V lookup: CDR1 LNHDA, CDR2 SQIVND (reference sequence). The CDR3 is CASSIRSVGRRYNEQFF. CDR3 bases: TGTGCCAGTAGTATAAGGTCAGTTGGCAGGCGCTACAATGAGCAGTTCTTC.

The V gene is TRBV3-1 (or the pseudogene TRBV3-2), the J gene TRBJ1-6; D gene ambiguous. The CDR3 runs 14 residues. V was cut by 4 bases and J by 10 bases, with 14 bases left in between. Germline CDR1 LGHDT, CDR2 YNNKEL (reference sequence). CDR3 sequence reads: CASSPGGSRSPLHF. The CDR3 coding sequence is TGTGCCAGCAGCCCGGGAGGGTCCCGGTCACCCCTCCACTTT.

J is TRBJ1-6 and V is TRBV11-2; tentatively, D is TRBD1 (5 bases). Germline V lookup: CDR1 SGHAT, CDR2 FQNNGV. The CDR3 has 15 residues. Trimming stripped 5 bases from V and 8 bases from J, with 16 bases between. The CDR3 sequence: CASSPTSGWYSPLHF. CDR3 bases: TGTGCCAGCAGCCCCACGTCAGGGTGGTATTCACCCCTCCACTTT.

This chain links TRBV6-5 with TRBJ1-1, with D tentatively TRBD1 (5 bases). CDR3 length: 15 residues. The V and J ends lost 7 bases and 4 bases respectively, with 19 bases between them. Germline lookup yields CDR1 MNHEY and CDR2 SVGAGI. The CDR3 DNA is TGTGCCAGCACCTCCCAACTTTCGGGGGGCACTGAAGCTTTCTTT. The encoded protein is CASTSQLSGGTEAFF.

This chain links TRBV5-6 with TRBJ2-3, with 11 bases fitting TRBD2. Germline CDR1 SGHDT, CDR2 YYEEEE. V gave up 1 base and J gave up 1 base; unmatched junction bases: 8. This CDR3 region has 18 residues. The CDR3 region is CASSLMFSGGAGTDTQYF. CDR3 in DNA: TGTGCCAGCAGCTTGATGTTTAGCGGGGGGGCCGGCACAGATACGCAGTATTTT.

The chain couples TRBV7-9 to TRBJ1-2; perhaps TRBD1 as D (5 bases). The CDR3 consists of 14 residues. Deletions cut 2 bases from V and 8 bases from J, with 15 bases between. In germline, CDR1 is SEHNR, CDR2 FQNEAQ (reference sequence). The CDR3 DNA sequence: TGTGCCAGCAGCTTAATTACGCCGGGGGAAGGCTACACCTTC. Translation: CASSLITPGEGYTF.

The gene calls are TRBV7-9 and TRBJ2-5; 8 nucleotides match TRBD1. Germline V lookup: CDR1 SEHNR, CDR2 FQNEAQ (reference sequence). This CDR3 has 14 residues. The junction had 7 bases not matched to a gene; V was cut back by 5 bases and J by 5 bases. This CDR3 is CASSELTGVETQYF. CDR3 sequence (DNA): TGTGCCAGCAGCGAATTGACAGGGGTTGAGACCCAGTACTTC.

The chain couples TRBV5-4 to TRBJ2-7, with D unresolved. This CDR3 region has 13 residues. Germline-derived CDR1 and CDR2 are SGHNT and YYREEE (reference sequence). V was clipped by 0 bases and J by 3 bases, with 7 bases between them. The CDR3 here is CASSLGHNYEQYF. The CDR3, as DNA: TGTGCCAGCAGCTTGGGACACAACTACGAGCAGTACTTC.

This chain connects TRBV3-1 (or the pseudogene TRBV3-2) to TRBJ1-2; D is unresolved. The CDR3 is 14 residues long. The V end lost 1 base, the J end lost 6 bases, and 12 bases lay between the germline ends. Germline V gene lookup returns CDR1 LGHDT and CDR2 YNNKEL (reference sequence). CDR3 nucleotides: TGTGCCAGCAGCCAAGCCCGGAGAGTAGATGGCTACACCTTC. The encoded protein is CASSQARRVDGYTF.

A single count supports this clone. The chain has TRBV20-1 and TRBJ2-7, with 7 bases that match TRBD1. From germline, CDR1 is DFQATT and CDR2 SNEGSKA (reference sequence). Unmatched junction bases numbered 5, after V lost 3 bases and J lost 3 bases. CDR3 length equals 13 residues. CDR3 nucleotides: TGCAGTGCTAGTACGGGACAGCACTACGAGCAGTACGTC. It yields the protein CSASTGQHYEQYV.

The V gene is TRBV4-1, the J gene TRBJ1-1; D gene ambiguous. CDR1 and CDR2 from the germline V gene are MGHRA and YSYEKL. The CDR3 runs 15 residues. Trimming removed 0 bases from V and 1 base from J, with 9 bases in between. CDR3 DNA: TGCGCCAGCAGCCAAGATGCGCACTCGAACACTGAAGCTTTCTTT. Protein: CASSQDAHSNTEAFF.

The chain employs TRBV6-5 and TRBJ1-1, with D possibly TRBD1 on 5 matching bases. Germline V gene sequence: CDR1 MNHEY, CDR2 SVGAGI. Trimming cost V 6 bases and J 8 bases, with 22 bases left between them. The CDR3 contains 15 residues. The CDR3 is CASSHIPEQGVEAFF. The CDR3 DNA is TGTGCCAGCAGCCACATCCCGGAGCAGGGTGTCGAAGCTTTCTTT.

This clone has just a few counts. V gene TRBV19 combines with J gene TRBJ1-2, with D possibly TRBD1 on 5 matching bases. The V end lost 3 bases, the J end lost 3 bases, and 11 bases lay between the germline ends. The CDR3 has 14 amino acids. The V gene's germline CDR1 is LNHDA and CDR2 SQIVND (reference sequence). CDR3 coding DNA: TGTGCCAGTAGTATGGATGCAGGGTACTATGGCTACACCTTC. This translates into CASSMDAGYYGYTF.

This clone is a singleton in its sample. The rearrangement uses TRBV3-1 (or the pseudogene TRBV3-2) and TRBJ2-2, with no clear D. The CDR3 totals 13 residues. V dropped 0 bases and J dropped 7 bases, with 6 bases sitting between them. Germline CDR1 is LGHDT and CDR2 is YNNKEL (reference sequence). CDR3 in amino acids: CASSQDLLGELFF. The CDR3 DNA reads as TGTGCCAGCAGCCAAGATCTTCTCGGGGAGCTGTTTTTT.